Shown below are 24 T cell receptor beta chains from a single sample sequenced in a study of identical twins. TCRdb passed the 5' RACE reads through MiXCR, listing each CDR3 protein once. The sample holds roughly 750,000 distinct CDR3 sequences; 21% are singletons and the top ten take 4.3%. This sample also appeared in a second study, on T cells expressing NK-cell markers.

Sample: PBMCs. The receptors come from a woman aged 18-29 years in good health.

This clonotype was counted only a few times. V is TRBV10-3 and J is TRBJ2-1; 8 bases map to TRBD2. Unmatched junction bases numbered 7, after V lost 2 bases and J lost 4 bases. The length of the CDR3 is 16 residues. CDR1 ENHRY and CDR2 SYGVKD come from the germline V gene. The CDR3 DNA reads as TGTGCCATCAGTGAGGCCGCGGCGGGGGGTTACAATGAGCAGTTCTTC. Protein: CAISEAAAGGYNEQFF.

The chain employs TRBV7-8 and TRBJ2-5, with a weak D call TRBD1 (5 bases). The V end was cut by 1 base, the J end by 4 bases, with 10 bases between. Germline CDR1 is SGHVS and CDR2 is FQNEAQ. The CDR3 has 14 amino acids. CDR3 DNA: TGTGCCAGCAGCTTAGGACAGCCTCCAGAGACCCAGTACTTC. This gives the protein CASSLGQPPETQYF.

This clonotype has at least ten counts. This sequence joins TRBV5-1 and TRBJ1-2; a weak D match, TRBD1 (6 bases). The germline V and J ends were trimmed by 3 bases and 7 bases, with 22 bases remaining between them. Germline V gene data show CDR1 as SGHRS and CDR2 as YFSETQ. The CDR3 contains 16 residues. The CDR3: CASSYNPGQTPSGYTF. DNA for the CDR3: TGCGCCAGCAGCTATAATCCCGGACAGACTCCTTCTGGCTACACCTTC.

This clonotype was seen only a few times. The chain has TRBV12-5 and TRBJ1-3, with TRBD1 identical over 7 bases. The CDR3 is 15 residues long. V was pared by 1 base and J by 3 bases, with 3 bases of the junction left unmatched. The germline V gene has CDR1 LGHNT and CDR2 FRNRAP. The CDR3 DNA sequence: TGTGCTAGTGGTTTGGGAAGACAGGGTGGAAACACCATATATTTT. Residues: CASGLGRQGGNTIYF.

This clonotype was observed a handful of times. CDR3 bases: TGTGCCAGCAGCTTACTTAAATCGGCAAGTAGGCTCGGGGCCAACGTCCTGACTTTC. Residues: CASSLLKSASRLGANVLTF. The chain has TRBV11-2 and TRBJ2-6; unclear D gene. The CDR3 is made up of 19 amino acids. Germline lookup yields CDR1 SGHAT and CDR2 FQNNGV. V was pared by 2 bases and J by 4 bases, with 21 bases between. The full variable domain, its missing parts supplied by reference TRBV11-2 and TRBJ2-6, is EAGVAQSPRYKIIEKRQSVAFWCNPISGHATLYWYQQILGQGPKLLIQFQNNGVVDDSQLPKDRFSAERLKGVDSTLKIQPAKLEDSAVYLCASSLLKSASRLGANVLTFGAGSRLTVL.

With respect to this clonotype: With a much larger clone just one base away, this may be a read error. The chain links TRBV2 to TRBJ2-7, with D possibly being TRBD2 (6 bases). The CDR3 totals 12 residues. Germline CDR1 is SNHLY and CDR2 is FYNNEI. V dropped 6 bases and J dropped 5 bases, with 11 bases sitting between them. DNA for the CDR3: TGTGCCAGCAGGGGAGGAATCCACGAGCAGTACTTC. Encoded protein: CASRGGIHEQYF. Full variable domain (remainder filled in from reference TRBV2 and TRBJ2-7): EPEVTQTPSHQVTQMGQEVILRCVPISNHLYFYWYRQILGQKVEFLVSFYNNEISEKSEIFDDQFSVERPDGSNFTLKIRSTKLEDSAMYFCASRGGIHEQYFGPGTRLTVT.

This chain connects TRBV6-1 to TRBJ1-4; no reliable D call. The V gene's germline CDR1 is MNHNS and CDR2 SASEGT. V lost 6 bases and J 6 bases, leaving 14 bases between the germline ends. There are 14 residues in the CDR3. The CDR3 reads CASRAETSYEKLFF. In DNA, the CDR3 is TGTGCCAGCAGGGCCGAAACCTCCTATGAAAAACTGTTTTTT.

The chain has TRBV21-1 and TRBJ2-1; the table's D gene call, TRBD2, was not cross checked with the DNA. TRBV21-1 is an annotated pseudogene. CDR3 length: 15 residues. CDR3 sequence: CASSNTSGEGNEQFF. Written as DNA, the CDR3 is TGTGCCAGCAGCAACACTAGCGGGGAGGGGAATGAGCAGTTCTTC.

This clonotype has just a few counts. In DNA, the CDR3 is TGCAGCGTGGCGGAACCGCAGGAGATGTGGGAGCAGTACTTC. Translating gives CSVAEPQEMWEQYF. The rearrangement uses TRBV29-1 and TRBJ2-7; D uncertain. The CDR3 is 14 amino acids. Deletions cut 6 bases from V and 7 bases from J, with 22 bases between. In germline, CDR1 is SQVTM, CDR2 ANQGSEA.

This clonotype was found many times. This chain uses TRBV12-3 or TRBV12-4 with TRBJ2-1, with D perhaps TRBD2 (5 bases). V shed 7 bases and J shed 8 bases, with 15 bases lying between them. There are 13 residues in the CDR3. Here the CDR3 reads CASTARRSYEQFF. The CDR3, as DNA: TGTGCCAGCACCGCCCGGAGGTCCTATGAGCAGTTCTTC.

This clonotype was counted between two and nine times. The chain joins TRBV20-1 to TRBJ1-1; tentatively, D is TRBD1 (5 bases). V was shortened by 0 bases and J by 1 base, with 9 bases between the two germline ends. Germline-derived CDR1 and CDR2 are DFQATT and SNEGSKA (reference sequence). The length of the CDR3 is 14 residues. The CDR3 DNA follows: TGCAGTGCTAGAGATATCCAGGGGAACACTGAAGCTTTCTTT. Protein product: CSARDIQGNTEAFF.

In its sample, this clonotype was seen once. The genes are TRBV5-1 and TRBJ2-1, with 9 bases identical to TRBD2. From germline, CDR1 is SGHRS and CDR2 YFSETQ. The CDR3 loop spans 15 amino acids. The V and J ends lost 0 bases and 8 bases, in that order; junction bases with no gene match: 6. The CDR3 sequence: CASSLGRGGVDEQFF. The CDR3 DNA sequence: TGCGCCAGCAGCTTGGGGCGGGGGGGCGTCGATGAGCAGTTCTTC.

This clonotype was picked up a small number of times. This chain links TRBV20-1 with TRBJ2-5; TRBD1 matches at 7 bases. The germline V gene has CDR1 DFQATT and CDR2 SNEGSKA (reference sequence). After removal of 4 bases from V and 0 bases from J, the junction contained 5 bases not matched to a gene. There are 14 residues in the CDR3. The CDR3 coding sequence is TGCAGTGCTAATCGACAGGGTAACCAAGAGACCCAGTACTTC. Its translation is CSANRQGNQETQYF.

V gene TRBV6-5 combines with J gene TRBJ2-4, with no clear D. The CDR3 is 13 residues long. V was shortened by 2 bases and J by 9 bases, with 11 bases between the two germline ends. CDR1 is MNHEY and CDR2 is SVGAGI in the germline V gene. CDR3 loop: CASSYLAGGIQYF. CDR3 nucleotide sequence: TGTGCCAGCAGTTACCTCGCCGGTGGCATTCAGTACTTC.

The V gene is TRBV6-1, the J gene TRBJ2-7, with a weak D call TRBD1 (5 bases). V was pared by 7 bases and J by 6 bases, with 16 bases between. Germline-derived CDR1 and CDR2 are MNHNS and SASEGT. There are 13 residues in the CDR3. In DNA, the CDR3 is TGTGCCAGCATCAAAACCCCAGGGTCCGAGCAGTACTTC. Amino acid sequence: CASIKTPGSEQYF.

This clonotype was seen ten or more times. This chain's CDR3 is CASSYSQSQETQYF. The CDR3 nucleotides are TGTGCCAGCAGTTACTCCCAATCCCAAGAGACCCAGTACTTC. The chain couples TRBV6-5 to TRBJ2-5; D call uncertain. The V end was cut by 0 bases, the J end by 1 base, with 6 bases between. Germline lookup yields CDR1 MNHEY and CDR2 SVGAGI. The CDR3 loop spans 14 amino acids.

V usage is TRBV6-5 and J usage is TRBJ2-7; D is ambiguous. Looked up from germline, CDR1 is MNHEY and CDR2 is SVGAGI. Trimming shortened V by 2 bases and J by 3 bases, and 14 bases separated the two germline ends. The CDR3 is 15 amino acids. CDR3 coding DNA: TGTGCCAGCAGTTACATGCCAGGTTCTATCTACGAGCAGTACTTC. Encoded protein: CASSYMPGSIYEQYF.

This clonotype appeared a few times. The chain uses TRBV20-1 and TRBJ2-3; TRBD2 matches 11 bases. The germline gives CDR1 DFQATT, CDR2 SNEGSKA (reference sequence). V was pared by 6 bases and J by 2 bases, with 4 bases of the junction left unmatched. The CDR3 runs 14 residues. CDR3 amino acids: CSALLAGVTDTQYF. CDR3 nucleotide sequence: TGCAGTGCCTTACTAGCGGGGGTCACAGATACGCAGTATTTT.

The chain couples TRBV7-9 to TRBJ1-3; unclear D gene. Germline-derived CDR1 and CDR2 are SEHNR and FQNEAQ (reference sequence). There are 13 residues in the CDR3. V was trimmed by 4 bases and J by 4 bases, leaving 8 bases between them. The CDR3 sequence is CASSSDGGNTIYF. The DNA for the CDR3 is TGTGCCAGCAGCTCTGACGGGGGAAACACCATATATTTT.

This clonotype came up a few times. The genes are TRBV12-3 or TRBV12-4 and TRBJ1-1; the match to TRBD1 covers 7 bases. Trimming at V came to 6 bases and at J to 0 bases, leaving 4 bases not matched to a gene. The CDR3 totals 14 residues. DNA of the CDR3: TGTGCCAGCAGATTGGGACAGATGAACACTGAAGCTTTCTTT. Translated: CASRLGQMNTEAFF.

J is TRBJ1-1 and V is TRBV6-1; 7 bases are a match to TRBD1. J gave up 4 bases and V 6 bases, and 11 bases lay outside the gene matches. The CDR3 is 15 amino acids. CDR1 is MNHNS and CDR2 is SASEGT in the germline V gene. CDR3 in amino acids: CASRNYQGGITEAFF. The CDR3 DNA follows: TGTGCCAGCAGAAACTATCAGGGGGGCATCACTGAAGCTTTCTTT.

The CDR3 DNA sequence: TGCAGTGCTAGAGATCGAGGGACCCTTGCCCAGTACTTC. It specifies CSARDRGTLAQYF. The chain is built from TRBV20-1 and TRBJ2-5; either TRBD1 or TRBD2 may fit D (5 bases each). The germline V gene has CDR1 DFQATT and CDR2 SNEGSKA (reference sequence). V lost 0 bases to trimming and J lost 9 bases, with 14 bases between them. The CDR3 totals 13 residues.

This clonotype came up many times. The chain is built from TRBV10-1 and TRBJ2-2, with a weak D call TRBD2 (5 bases). Between the trimmed V and J ends, which lost 6 bases and 1 base, there was a span of 9 bases. Germline-derived CDR1 and CDR2 are WNHNN and SYGVQD (reference sequence). CDR3 length: 14 amino acids. The CDR3 nucleotides are TGCGCCAGCAGACCCAGCGGGAACACCGGGGAGCTGTTTTTT. This sequence encodes CASRPSGNTGELFF.

CDR3 sequence: CASSTGTSGGSDTQYF. DNA for the CDR3: TGTGCCAGCAGTACCGGGACTAGCGGGGGTTCAGATACGCAGTATTTT. The chain joins TRBV12-3 or TRBV12-4 to TRBJ2-3; TRBD2 agrees at 14 bases. Trimming at V came to 5 bases and at J to 4 bases, leaving 5 bases not matched to a gene. The length of the CDR3 is 16 residues.